This is a list of T cell receptor beta chains from one sample in a study of blood T cell repertoires in COVID-19. Measured with immunoSEQ multiplex PCR; TCRdb has only the in-frame clones, and not every one. The top ten hold approximately 9.6% of the sample, which has roughly 250,000 clones, approximately 83% seen once. Source material: peripheral blood. These receptors were obtained from a woman of 80 years or more with acute or convalescent COVID-19. Each CDR3 is given without its conserved first and last residue. The order of the fields is V gene, CDR3 length, D gene, clone size, CDR3 protein. The D gene is left open where the match is weak. Clone size appears in some rows only: once, few, many, or a class for an expanded clone.

v_call: TRBV28; cdr3_length: 14; d_call: TRBD1; clone_size: once; cdr3_aa: ASRAQGRRGIQPQH
v_call: TRBV5-6; cdr3_length: 12; d_call: TRBD1; clone_size: once; cdr3_aa: ASRRQGGNYGYT
v_call: TRBV27; cdr3_length: 14; d_call: NA; clone_size: NA; cdr3_aa: ASSSQYGQSNQPQH
v_call: TRBV7-9; cdr3_length: 11; d_call: NA; clone_size: NA; cdr3_aa: ASSPQVSTEAF
v_call: TRBV7-9; cdr3_length: 12; d_call: NA; clone_size: few; cdr3_aa: ASSPTGGPYEQY
v_call: TRBV25-1; cdr3_length: 9; d_call: NA; clone_size: NA; cdr3_aa: ASLKNNEQF
v_call: TRBV5-1; cdr3_length: 12; d_call: NA; clone_size: NA; cdr3_aa: ASSTRTGHNEQF
v_call: TRBV28; cdr3_length: 19; d_call: NA; clone_size: NA; cdr3_aa: ASSIVRIPGGAGSYNSPLH
v_call: TRBV19; cdr3_length: 13; d_call: TRBD2; clone_size: NA; cdr3_aa: ASRGREGSTGELF
v_call: TRBV9; cdr3_length: 12; d_call: NA; clone_size: NA; cdr3_aa: ASSVGTPNSPLH
v_call: TRBV28; cdr3_length: 13; d_call: NA; clone_size: NA; cdr3_aa: ASISTGGSEMSYT
v_call: TRBV5-1; cdr3_length: 14; d_call: TRBD1; clone_size: NA; cdr3_aa: ASSYGTGGPNQPQH
v_call: TRBV28; cdr3_length: 10; d_call: NA; clone_size: NA; cdr3_aa: AGSTANYGYT
v_call: TRBV3-1/TRBV3-2; cdr3_length: 12; d_call: NA; clone_size: NA; cdr3_aa: ASSHKRPTYEQY
v_call: TRBV27; cdr3_length: 12; d_call: NA; clone_size: NA; cdr3_aa: ASSFRDRYNEQF
v_call: TRBV2; cdr3_length: 13; d_call: TRBD1; clone_size: NA; cdr3_aa: ASSSQRTGGGEAF
v_call: TRBV5-1; cdr3_length: 12; d_call: NA; clone_size: few; cdr3_aa: ASSLDSPTYEQY
v_call: TRBV5-1; cdr3_length: 14; d_call: NA; clone_size: NA; cdr3_aa: ASSVELYSRTYEQY
v_call: TRBV6-5; cdr3_length: 13; d_call: TRBD1; clone_size: NA; cdr3_aa: ASSRQGTSGNTIY
v_call: TRBV19; cdr3_length: 13; d_call: NA; clone_size: NA; cdr3_aa: ASSPSGDRNQPQH
v_call: TRBV4-1; cdr3_length: 17; d_call: NA; clone_size: NA; cdr3_aa: ASSQDPHLGLISGNTIY
v_call: TRBV5-1; cdr3_length: 13; d_call: NA; clone_size: NA; cdr3_aa: ASSLELGGSTEAF
v_call: TRBV6-5; cdr3_length: 13; d_call: TRBD1; clone_size: NA; cdr3_aa: ASSYGQGGTGELF
v_call: TRBV29-1; cdr3_length: 11; d_call: NA; clone_size: NA; cdr3_aa: SVEGRMNTEAF
v_call: TRBV29-1; cdr3_length: 12; d_call: NA; clone_size: NA; cdr3_aa: SVEEGHSSYEQY
v_call: TRBV27; cdr3_length: 13; d_call: NA; clone_size: NA; cdr3_aa: ASSLLGTPSYEQY
v_call: TRBV6-2/TRBV6-3; cdr3_length: 11; d_call: NA; clone_size: few; cdr3_aa: ASSYPLLTEAF
v_call: TRBV5-4; cdr3_length: 12; d_call: TRBD1; clone_size: many; cdr3_aa: ASSLEQGVNGYT
v_call: TRBV7-2; cdr3_length: 11; d_call: TRBD1; clone_size: few; cdr3_aa: ASSSIRGETQY
v_call: TRBV5-1; cdr3_length: 13; d_call: NA; clone_size: NA; cdr3_aa: ASSLSNRDSTEAF
v_call: TRBV9; cdr3_length: 12; d_call: TRBD1; clone_size: NA; cdr3_aa: ASSGQGRGAEAF
v_call: TRBV7-2; cdr3_length: 12; d_call: TRBD1; clone_size: NA; cdr3_aa: ASSTDRGNQPQH
v_call: TRBV15; cdr3_length: 14; d_call: TRBD1; clone_size: few; cdr3_aa: ATSGPSTGRLYEQY
v_call: TRBV7-2; cdr3_length: 11; d_call: NA; clone_size: once; cdr3_aa: ASSLKRGGEAF
v_call: TRBV30; cdr3_length: 12; d_call: TRBD1; clone_size: NA; cdr3_aa: AWSYTGTGNGYT
v_call: TRBV5-4; cdr3_length: 15; d_call: TRBD2; clone_size: NA; cdr3_aa: ASSSPSGGPNTDTQY
v_call: TRBV11-2; cdr3_length: 11; d_call: NA; clone_size: NA; cdr3_aa: ASSAMDSYGYT
v_call: TRBV2; cdr3_length: 10; d_call: NA; clone_size: NA; cdr3_aa: ASAQGAYGYT
v_call: TRBV12-3/TRBV12-4; cdr3_length: 11; d_call: NA; clone_size: NA; cdr3_aa: ASSWGQGSSDT
v_call: TRBV7-9; cdr3_length: 10; d_call: NA; clone_size: few; cdr3_aa: ASSDDFGEQF
v_call: TRBV18; cdr3_length: 14; d_call: TRBD1; clone_size: NA; cdr3_aa: ASSPTGTGRGNEQF
v_call: TRBV10-3; cdr3_length: 12; d_call: NA; clone_size: NA; cdr3_aa: AISVQASYNEQF
v_call: TRBV6-5; cdr3_length: 13; d_call: TRBD1; clone_size: once; cdr3_aa: ASHRQGTSNQPQH
v_call: TRBV19; cdr3_length: 13; d_call: NA; clone_size: NA; cdr3_aa: ASSRSDSNIYGYT
v_call: TRBV5-1; cdr3_length: 13; d_call: TRBD2; clone_size: NA; cdr3_aa: ASSLTSGGYNEQF
v_call: TRBV7-3; cdr3_length: 11; d_call: NA; clone_size: NA; cdr3_aa: ASSSGIQETQY
v_call: TRBV18; cdr3_length: 13; d_call: TRBD1; clone_size: NA; cdr3_aa: ASSRIGQGENIQY
v_call: TRBV10-1; cdr3_length: 14; d_call: NA; clone_size: NA; cdr3_aa: ASSERAGKNTGELF
v_call: TRBV28; cdr3_length: 15; d_call: TRBD1; clone_size: NA; cdr3_aa: ASSSPGQGSRANVLT
v_call: TRBV7-3; cdr3_length: 10; d_call: NA; clone_size: NA; cdr3_aa: ASSPQAGMQF
v_call: TRBV5-6; cdr3_length: 16; d_call: TRBD1; clone_size: NA; cdr3_aa: ASSPRDRGRSSNEKLF
v_call: TRBV27; cdr3_length: 13; d_call: NA; clone_size: NA; cdr3_aa: ASSLGGTYNSPLH
v_call: TRBV4-1; cdr3_length: 11; d_call: NA; clone_size: NA; cdr3_aa: ASSWSLVGELF
v_call: TRBV5-1; cdr3_length: 13; d_call: TRBD1; clone_size: NA; cdr3_aa: ASSVDRAPGDEQF
v_call: TRBV19; cdr3_length: 12; d_call: NA; clone_size: NA; cdr3_aa: ASSMTPGDTEAF
v_call: TRBV7-6; cdr3_length: 12; d_call: NA; clone_size: once; cdr3_aa: ASSLVLERGTQY
v_call: TRBV27; cdr3_length: 14; d_call: TRBD1; clone_size: NA; cdr3_aa: ASSSGQGAGTGELF
v_call: TRBV5-1; cdr3_length: 15; d_call: NA; clone_size: NA; cdr3_aa: ASSLGTTGISGNTIY
v_call: TRBV29-1; cdr3_length: 13; d_call: NA; clone_size: NA; cdr3_aa: SVGLERGGTGELF
v_call: TRBV6-5; cdr3_length: 10; d_call: NA; clone_size: NA; cdr3_aa: ASRGGEVSQH